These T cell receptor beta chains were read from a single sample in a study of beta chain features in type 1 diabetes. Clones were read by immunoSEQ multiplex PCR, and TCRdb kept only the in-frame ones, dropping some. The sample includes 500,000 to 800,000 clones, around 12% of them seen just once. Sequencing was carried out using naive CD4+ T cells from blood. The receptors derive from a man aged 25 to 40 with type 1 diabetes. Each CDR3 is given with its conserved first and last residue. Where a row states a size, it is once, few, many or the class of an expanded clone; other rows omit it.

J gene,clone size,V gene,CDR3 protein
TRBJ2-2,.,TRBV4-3,CASSHPGQGNWGELFF
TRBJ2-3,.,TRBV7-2,CASSLFEADTQYF
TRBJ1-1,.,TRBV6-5,CASTKGFGTEAFF
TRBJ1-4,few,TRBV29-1,CSVGLQDKLFF
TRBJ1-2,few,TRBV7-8,CASSITQGLRGYTF
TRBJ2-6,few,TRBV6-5,CASSLNRVGNVLTF
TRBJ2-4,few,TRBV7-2,CASSLAPGQGENIQYF
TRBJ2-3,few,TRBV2,CASNRGGPRDTQYF
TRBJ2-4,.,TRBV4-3,CASSPRTTGLAKNIQYF
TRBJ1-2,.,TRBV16,CASSQSQGNYGYTF
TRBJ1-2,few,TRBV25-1,CASSDSFDYGYTF
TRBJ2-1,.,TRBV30,CAWSVWQKKYNEQFF
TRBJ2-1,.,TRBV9,CASSPPGASYNEQFF
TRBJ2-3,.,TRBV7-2,CASSLQRTDTQYF
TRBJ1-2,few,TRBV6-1,CASGQGNYGYTF
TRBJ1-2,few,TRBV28,CASSLSTANYGYTF
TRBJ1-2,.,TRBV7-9,CASSSHRGPNYGYTF
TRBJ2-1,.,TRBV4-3,CASSRTGAINEQFF
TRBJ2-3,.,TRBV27,CASSHTSNPDTQYF
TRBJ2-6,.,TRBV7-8,CASSSRQGRLGGANVLTF
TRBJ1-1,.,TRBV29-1,CSVWGGRMNTEAFF
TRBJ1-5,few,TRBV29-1,CSVGRGGDQPQHF